This T cell receptor beta chain was documented in a study of cytomegalovirus exposure and HLA in healthy donors. Study at large: The study's early data release held approximately 91 million unique TCRs from HLA-typed donors. Ancestry clustering placed more than 80% of roughly 410 genotyped donors in the Caucasian-associated cluster. Broader study findings: CMV antigen specificity of a few CMV-associated chains was confirmed in vitro. No immune exposure information besides CMV serostatus was available.

Both 60 Vbeta primers and 13 Jbeta primers went into the PCR. Data came from immunoSEQ multiplex PCR; TCRdb stores just in-frame clones and leaves some out. Of roughly 150,000 clones listed, around 75% are singletons. Note on this clone: No antigen is known for it.

The CDR3 loop spans 16 amino acids. Germline V CDR1 and CDR2: LGHNA, YNFKEQ. V lost 1 base and J lost 1, with 10 bases in between. The receptor comes from a woman in her twenties or thirties in good health and CMV-seronegative. The specimen was PBMCs. This sequence joins TRBV4-2 and TRBJ2-2, with D possibly being TRBD1 (6 bases). The CDR3 here is CASSQVGAGNTGELFF. The CDR3 DNA reads as TGTGCCAGCAGCCAAGTGGGGGCGGGGAACACCGGGGAGCTGTTTTTT.